This TCR beta chain was sequenced for a study of T cell repertoires in cytomegalovirus infection. Study-wide context: Matching HLA type, along with CMV infection, was indicated by public TCR beta signatures.

Overall study findings and caveats: The ex vivo response was dominated by HLA-C-restricted CMV-specific TCR beta clonotypes.

The CDR3 length is 15 residues. V was pared by 4 bases and J by 6 bases, with 15 bases between. Per germline, CDR1 MDHEN and CDR2 SYDVKM. TCRdb used MiXCR to reprocess the reads, holding one entry per CDR3 protein. This sample yields about 530,000 distinct CDR3 sequences, of which more than 25% are seen a single time; 13% belongs to the top ten. Turning to this clonotype: Its antigen is currently unknown.

Sequenced: PBMCs. The source of this sequence is a human donor in good health (CMV status not recorded). Some clones in this sample may be carry-over from other donors' samples. The V and J genes are TRBV28 and TRBJ2-2; D is perhaps TRBD1 or TRBD2 (5 bases each). CDR3 sequence: CASSSPGTGAGELFF. The CDR3 DNA is TGTGCCAGCAGTTCCCCCGGGACCGGGGCCGGGGAGCTGTTTTTT.